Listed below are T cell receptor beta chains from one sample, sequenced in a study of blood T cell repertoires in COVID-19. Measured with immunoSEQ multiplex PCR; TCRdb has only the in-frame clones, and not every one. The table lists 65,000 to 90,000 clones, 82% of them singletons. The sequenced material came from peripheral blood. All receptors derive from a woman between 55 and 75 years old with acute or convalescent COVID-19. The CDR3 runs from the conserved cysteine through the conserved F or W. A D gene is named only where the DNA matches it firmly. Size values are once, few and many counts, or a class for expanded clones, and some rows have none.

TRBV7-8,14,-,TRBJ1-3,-,TGTGCCAGCAGCTGGAGGGGCTCTGGAAACACCATATATTTT,CASSWRGSGNTIYF
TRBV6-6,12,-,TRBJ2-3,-,TGTGCCAGCAGCCAAGCTACAGATACGCAGTATTTT,CASSQATDTQYF
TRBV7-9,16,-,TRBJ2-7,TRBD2,TGTGCCAGCAGCGCCCCCACTAGCGTTTGGTCCTACGAGCAGTACTTC,CASSAPTSVWSYEQYF
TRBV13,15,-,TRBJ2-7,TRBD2,TGTGCCAGCAGCCTGACTAGCGGGGACTCCTACGAGCAGTACTTC,CASSLTSGDSYEQYF
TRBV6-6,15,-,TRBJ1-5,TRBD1,TGTGCCAGCAAAGGAAGGGGACAGAGCAATCAGCCCCAGCATTTT,CASKGRGQSNQPQHF
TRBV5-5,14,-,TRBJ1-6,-,TGTGCCAGCAGCTTGCAGGGGAAACACTCACCCCTCCACTTT,CASSLQGKHSPLHF
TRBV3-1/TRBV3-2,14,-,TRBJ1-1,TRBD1,TGTGCCAGCCAGGGCCGGGACAGGTACACTGAAGCTTTCTTT,CASQGRDRYTEAFF
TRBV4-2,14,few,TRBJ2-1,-,TGTGCCAGCAGCACCCGTACCCCCGGGGATGAGCAGTTCTTC,CASSTRTPGDEQFF
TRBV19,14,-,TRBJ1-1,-,TGTGCCAGTAGTATAAGGACAGTGAACACTGAAGCTTTCTTT,CASSIRTVNTEAFF
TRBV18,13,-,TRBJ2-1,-,TGTGCCAGCTCACCGGGCCCCAACAATGAGCAGTTCTTC,CASSPGPNNEQFF
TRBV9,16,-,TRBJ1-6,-,TGTGCCAGCAGCGTAGGTCACAGGGTTGATAATTCACCCCTCCACTTT,CASSVGHRVDNSPLHF
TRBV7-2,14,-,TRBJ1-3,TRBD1,TGTGCCAGCAGCTCTCGGACAGGGGTAAACACCATATATTTT,CASSSRTGVNTIYF
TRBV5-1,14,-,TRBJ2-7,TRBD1,TGCGCCAGCAGCTTGGATCAACAGGGGCGCGGGCAGTACTTC,CASSLDQQGRGQYF
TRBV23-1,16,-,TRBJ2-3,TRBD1,TGCGCCAGCAGTCAGACAGGGGGCTGGAGAACAGATACGCAGTATTTT,CASSQTGGWRTDTQYF
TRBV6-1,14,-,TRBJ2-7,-,TGTGCCAGCAGTGAAGTGGGGACATCCTACGAGCAGTACTTC,CASSEVGTSYEQYF
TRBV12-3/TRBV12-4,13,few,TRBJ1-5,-,TGTGCCAGCCAGGGCGGAGGCAATCAGCCCCAGCATTTT,CASQGGGNQPQHF
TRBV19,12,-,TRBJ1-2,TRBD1,TGTGCCAGTATGGGACAGGGGGATGGCTACACCTTC,CASMGQGDGYTF
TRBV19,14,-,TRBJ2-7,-,TGTGCCAGTAGTCTGAGTCGGGACATTAACGAGCAGTACTTC,CASSLSRDINEQYF
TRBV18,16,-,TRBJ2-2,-,TGTGCCAGCTCCTCCGTGCCTAGCCGGAACACCGGGGAGCTGTTTTTT,CASSSVPSRNTGELFF
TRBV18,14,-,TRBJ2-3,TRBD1,TGTGCCAGCTCACCCGGACAGGGTCAAGGTACGCAGTATTTT,CASSPGQGQGTQYF
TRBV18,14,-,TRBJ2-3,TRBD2,TGTGCCAGCTCATCAACGGGGGGGCCAGATACGCAGTATTTT,CASSSTGGPDTQYF
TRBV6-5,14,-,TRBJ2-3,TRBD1,TGTGCCAGCAGTTTCTACAGGGGTACAGATACGCAGTATTTT,CASSFYRGTDTQYF
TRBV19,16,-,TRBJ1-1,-,TGTGCCAGTAGTTCCACTCGGAGGTCTATGAACACTGAAGCTTTCTTT,CASSSTRRSMNTEAFF
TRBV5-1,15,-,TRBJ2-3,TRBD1,TGCGCCAGCAGGGACAGGGGTCTGGGCACAGATACGCAGTATTTT,CASRDRGLGTDTQYF
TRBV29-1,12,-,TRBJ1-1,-,TGCAGCGCCCAGACAGTGAACACTGAAGCTTTCTTT,CSAQTVNTEAFF
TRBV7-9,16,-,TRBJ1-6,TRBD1,TGTGCCAGCAGCGCATCCGTTACAGGGGGCTTTTCACCCCTCCACTTT,CASSASVTGGFSPLHF
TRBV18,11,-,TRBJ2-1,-,TGTGCCAGCTCACCCGGTAATGAGCAGTTCTTC,CASSPGNEQFF
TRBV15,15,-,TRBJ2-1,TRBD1,TGTGCCACCAGCAGATACCCGGGACAGGGCAATGAGCAGTTCTTC,CATSRYPGQGNEQFF
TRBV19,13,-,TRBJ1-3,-,TGTGCCAGTAGACTGGGGTGGGGAGGCACCATATATTTT,CASRLGWGGTIYF
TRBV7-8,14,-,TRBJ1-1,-,TGTGCCAGCAGCTCACCCGGACAGAACACTGAAGCTTTCTTT,CASSSPGQNTEAFF
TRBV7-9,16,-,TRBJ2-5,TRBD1,TGTGCCAGCAGCTTAGGGGACAGGGGACTTCAAGAGACCCAGTACTTC,CASSLGDRGLQETQYF
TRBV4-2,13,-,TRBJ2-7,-,TGTGCCAGCAGCCAAGGCGGGTTGTACGAGCAGTACTTC,CASSQGGLYEQYF
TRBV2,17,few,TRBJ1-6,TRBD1,TGTGCCAGCAGTGAAGCGCCGGCAGGGGGTTATAATTCACCCCTCCACTTT,CASSEAPAGGYNSPLHF
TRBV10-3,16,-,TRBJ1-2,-,TGTGCCATCAGTCCATCGACAGGACACACAGCGGAGGGCTACACCTTC,CAISPSTGHTAEGYTF
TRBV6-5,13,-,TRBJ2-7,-,TGTGCCAGCAGCATCTCCCGGGGGAACGAGCAGTACTTC,CASSISRGNEQYF
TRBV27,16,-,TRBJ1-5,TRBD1,TGTGCCAGCAGTTTAAGCCCAGGGGGCTGGGATCAGCCCCAGCATTTT,CASSLSPGGWDQPQHF
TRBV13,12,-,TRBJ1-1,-,TGTGCCAGCAGCACAGGTACCACTGAAGCTTTCTTT,CASSTGTTEAFF
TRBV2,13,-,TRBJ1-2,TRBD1,TGTGCCGGGTGGGACAGAACTAACTATGGCTACACCTTC,CAGWDRTNYGYTF
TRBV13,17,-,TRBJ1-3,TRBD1,TGTGCCAGCAGCTTAGGGGTAGGACAGGGCTCTGGAAACACCATATATTTT,CASSLGVGQGSGNTIYF
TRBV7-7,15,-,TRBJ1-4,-,TGTGCTAGCAGCCTCCATGGGACACCCAATGAAAAACTGTTTTTT,CASSLHGTPNEKLFF
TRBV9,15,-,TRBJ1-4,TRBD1,TGTGCCAGCAGCGGTGGACAGGGACTTAATGAAAAACTGTTTTTT,CASSGGQGLNEKLFF
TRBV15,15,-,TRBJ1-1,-,TGTGCCACCAGCCCCCGTGGTGGGGGGTACACTGAAGCTTTCTTT,CATSPRGGGYTEAFF